These T cell receptor beta chains were read from a single sample in a study of blood T cell repertoires in COVID-19. Clones were sequenced by immunoSEQ multiplex PCR, and TCRdb holds only the in-frame ones, with some missing. The table has 160,000 or so clones, around 74% seen once. The sequenced sample was peripheral blood. The receptors shown here come from a woman aged 55-70 years with COVID-19, enrolled during active disease. Each CDR3 is given with its conserved first and last residue. Fields, in order: CDR3 DNA, CDR3 protein, J gene, CDR3 length, V gene, clone size, D gene. D genes are given only for firm matches. Size is omitted from some rows. Given values are once, few, many or a class for expanded clones.

cdr3_nt: TGTGCCAGTAAGGTGGGGGCAGGATACAATGAGCAGTTCTTC
cdr3_aa: CASKVGAGYNEQFF
j_call: TRBJ2-1
cdr3_length: 14
v_call: TRBV19
clone_size: few
d_call: -

cdr3_nt: TGTGCCAGCAGTCAGACTAGCGGGAGCTCCTACGAGCAGTACTTC
cdr3_aa: CASSQTSGSSYEQYF
j_call: TRBJ2-7
cdr3_length: 15
v_call: TRBV2
clone_size: -
d_call: TRBD2

cdr3_nt: TGTGCCAGCAGCTTAGATCCAGGGCGGCAAGAGACCCAGTACTTC
cdr3_aa: CASSLDPGRQETQYF
j_call: TRBJ2-5
cdr3_length: 15
v_call: TRBV11-1
clone_size: -
d_call: -

cdr3_nt: TGTGCCAGTTGGTCGCGGACAAGCAATCAGCCCCAGCATTTT
cdr3_aa: CASWSRTSNQPQHF
j_call: TRBJ1-5
cdr3_length: 14
v_call: TRBV6-5
clone_size: few
d_call: -

cdr3_nt: TGTGCCAGTAGTGAACAGGCACAGCGTACGCAGTATTTT
cdr3_aa: CASSEQAQRTQYF
j_call: TRBJ2-3
cdr3_length: 13
v_call: TRBV19
clone_size: -
d_call: -

cdr3_nt: TGTGCCAGCAGCGGCCGAACAGGGGGCAAAAACATTCAGTACTTC
cdr3_aa: CASSGRTGGKNIQYF
j_call: TRBJ2-4
cdr3_length: 15
v_call: TRBV7-2
clone_size: -
d_call: TRBD1

cdr3_nt: TGTGCCAGCAGCTTAAGAGCGTCTGCCCTTAGCTCCTACAATGAGCAGTTCTTC
cdr3_aa: CASSLRASALSSYNEQFF
j_call: TRBJ2-1
cdr3_length: 18
v_call: TRBV7-2
clone_size: -
d_call: -

cdr3_nt: TGTGCCAGCAGCCCCCGGACAGCCTCCAACTACAATGAGCAGTTCTTC
cdr3_aa: CASSPRTASNYNEQFF
j_call: TRBJ2-1
cdr3_length: 16
v_call: TRBV5-4
clone_size: -
d_call: -

cdr3_nt: TGTGCCAGCACCGCCGTACAGGGCAGGAGCTATGGCTACACCTTC
cdr3_aa: CASTAVQGRSYGYTF
j_call: TRBJ1-2
cdr3_length: 15
v_call: TRBV18
clone_size: -
d_call: -

cdr3_nt: TGTGCCAGCAGCCGTGTCACTGAAGCTTTCTTT
cdr3_aa: CASSRVTEAFF
j_call: TRBJ1-1
cdr3_length: 11
v_call: TRBV11-2
clone_size: -
d_call: -

cdr3_nt: TGTGCCAGCAGCATCCCCGGACAGGGACCGTTTAGCACCTTC
cdr3_aa: CASSIPGQGPFSTF
j_call: TRBJ1-2
cdr3_length: 14
v_call: TRBV28
clone_size: -
d_call: TRBD1

cdr3_nt: TGTGCCAGCAGCTATACCGGGGACACTGAAGCTTTCTTT
cdr3_aa: CASSYTGDTEAFF
j_call: TRBJ1-1
cdr3_length: 13
v_call: TRBV7-9
clone_size: -
d_call: -

cdr3_nt: TGTGCCAGCAGCTTTTCTCCGCAAGAGACCCAGTACTTC
cdr3_aa: CASSFSPQETQYF
j_call: TRBJ2-5
cdr3_length: 13
v_call: TRBV5-4
clone_size: -
d_call: -

cdr3_nt: TGTGCCAGCAGTCTTTATGGGGCAGAGACCCAGTACTTC
cdr3_aa: CASSLYGAETQYF
j_call: TRBJ2-5
cdr3_length: 13
v_call: TRBV5-4
clone_size: once
d_call: -

cdr3_nt: TGTGCCAGCAGCTCAGGGACAGGGTCTACGTTCTATGGCTACACCTTC
cdr3_aa: CASSSGTGSTFYGYTF
j_call: TRBJ1-2
cdr3_length: 16
v_call: TRBV5-5
clone_size: -
d_call: TRBD1

cdr3_nt: TGCGCCAGCAGCTTGGATCCGAGCTCCTACAATGAGCAGTTCTTC
cdr3_aa: CASSLDPSSYNEQFF
j_call: TRBJ2-1
cdr3_length: 15
v_call: TRBV5-1
clone_size: -
d_call: -

cdr3_nt: TGCAGCGTCCTCGCCTCCGCGGGAGGACCCGGGGAGCTGTTTTTT
cdr3_aa: CSVLASAGGPGELFF
j_call: TRBJ2-2
cdr3_length: 15
v_call: TRBV29-1
clone_size: many
d_call: TRBD2

cdr3_nt: TGCGCCACCAGAGGACTAGCGGGGGTTGAGCAGTTCTTC
cdr3_aa: CATRGLAGVEQFF
j_call: TRBJ2-1
cdr3_length: 13
v_call: TRBV10-2
clone_size: -
d_call: TRBD2

cdr3_nt: TGTGCCAGCTCACCAACCACAGGGCGAGGCACCGGGGAGCTGTTTTTT
cdr3_aa: CASSPTTGRGTGELFF
j_call: TRBJ2-2
cdr3_length: 16
v_call: TRBV18
clone_size: -
d_call: -

cdr3_nt: TGTGCCAGCAACCCGCAGGGTACGAATGGAAACACCATATATTTT
cdr3_aa: CASNPQGTNGNTIYF
j_call: TRBJ1-3
cdr3_length: 15
v_call: TRBV21-1
clone_size: -
d_call: -

cdr3_nt: TGCGCCAGCAGCCAAGACTACGCGGCCTCTGGAAACACCATATATTTT
cdr3_aa: CASSQDYAASGNTIYF
j_call: TRBJ1-3
cdr3_length: 16
v_call: TRBV4-1
clone_size: -
d_call: -

cdr3_nt: TGTGCCAGCGGGTTAACTAGCGCACACAATGAGCAGTTCTTC
cdr3_aa: CASGLTSAHNEQFF
j_call: TRBJ2-1
cdr3_length: 14
v_call: TRBV5-5
clone_size: -
d_call: TRBD2

cdr3_nt: TGTGCCAGCAGCTTAATTGGGCAGGGGGCGCAGAATGAGCAGTTCTTC
cdr3_aa: CASSLIGQGAQNEQFF
j_call: TRBJ2-1
cdr3_length: 16
v_call: TRBV7-8
clone_size: -
d_call: TRBD1

cdr3_nt: TGTGCCAGCAGTGAAGATTTCCAGGGTCAAGGCTACACCTTC
cdr3_aa: CASSEDFQGQGYTF
j_call: TRBJ1-2
cdr3_length: 14
v_call: TRBV6-1
clone_size: -
d_call: -

cdr3_nt: TGTGCCAGCAGCCCCGACAGTTACTATGGCTACACCTTC
cdr3_aa: CASSPDSYYGYTF
j_call: TRBJ1-2
cdr3_length: 13
v_call: TRBV11-2
clone_size: -
d_call: -

cdr3_nt: TGCAGCGCCGCCACAGGGATTTCTAATCAGCCCCAGCATTTT
cdr3_aa: CSAATGISNQPQHF
j_call: TRBJ1-5
cdr3_length: 14
v_call: TRBV29-1
clone_size: once
d_call: -

cdr3_nt: TGTGCCAGCATATTCAGACAGGGAGGCGACAATCAGCCCCAGCATTTT
cdr3_aa: CASIFRQGGDNQPQHF
j_call: TRBJ1-5
cdr3_length: 16
v_call: TRBV28
clone_size: -
d_call: TRBD1

cdr3_nt: TGTGCCAGCTCACCTTCGGGGGGCTCGGTCGCCGGGGAGCTGTTTTTT
cdr3_aa: CASSPSGGSVAGELFF
j_call: TRBJ2-2
cdr3_length: 16
v_call: TRBV18
clone_size: -
d_call: -

cdr3_nt: TGTGCCACCAGCAGAGCGGTAGCCTACGAGCAGTACTTC
cdr3_aa: CATSRAVAYEQYF
j_call: TRBJ2-7
cdr3_length: 13
v_call: TRBV15
clone_size: once
d_call: -

cdr3_nt: TGTGCCAGCAGCTTAGGACAGCCCAGCTCCTATAATTCACCCCTCCACTTT
cdr3_aa: CASSLGQPSSYNSPLHF
j_call: TRBJ1-6
cdr3_length: 17
v_call: TRBV11-2
clone_size: -
d_call: -

cdr3_nt: TGTGCCAGTAGTGGAAAAGGCAGGCCGAACACTGAAGCTTTCTTT
cdr3_aa: CASSGKGRPNTEAFF
j_call: TRBJ1-1
cdr3_length: 15
v_call: TRBV19
clone_size: few
d_call: -

cdr3_nt: TGTGCCAGCAGCCAACGACAGGGGTACAATGAGCAGTTCTTC
cdr3_aa: CASSQRQGYNEQFF
j_call: TRBJ2-1
cdr3_length: 14
v_call: TRBV11-1
clone_size: -
d_call: TRBD1

cdr3_nt: TGTGCCAGCAGCCAATTGGCGGGAGAACCCGAGCAGTACTTC
cdr3_aa: CASSQLAGEPEQYF
j_call: TRBJ2-7
cdr3_length: 14
v_call: TRBV3-1/TRBV3-2
clone_size: -
d_call: TRBD2

cdr3_nt: TGTGCCAGCAGCCGAACAGGGGACCCCTCTGGAAACACCATATATTTT
cdr3_aa: CASSRTGDPSGNTIYF
j_call: TRBJ1-3
cdr3_length: 16
v_call: TRBV11-1
clone_size: few
d_call: TRBD1

cdr3_nt: TGCGCCAGCAGCCCATTGACAGGGCAGAGAGAGACCCAGTACTTC
cdr3_aa: CASSPLTGQRETQYF
j_call: TRBJ2-5
cdr3_length: 15
v_call: TRBV5-1
clone_size: -
d_call: TRBD1

cdr3_nt: TGTGCCAGCAGTGAGCACAGGACTAGCGGGAACCTCTGGGAGACCCAGTACTTC
cdr3_aa: CASSEHRTSGNLWETQYF
j_call: TRBJ2-5
cdr3_length: 18
v_call: TRBV2
clone_size: -
d_call: TRBD2

cdr3_nt: TGTGCCAGCAGCCAAGATCCCGGCAGGGTTATTGGCTACACCTTC
cdr3_aa: CASSQDPGRVIGYTF
j_call: TRBJ1-2
cdr3_length: 15
v_call: TRBV14
clone_size: -
d_call: -

cdr3_nt: TGTGCCAGCAGCTTAGCGCTTGAGACCTACGAGCAGTACTTC
cdr3_aa: CASSLALETYEQYF
j_call: TRBJ2-7
cdr3_length: 14
v_call: TRBV7-8
clone_size: -
d_call: -